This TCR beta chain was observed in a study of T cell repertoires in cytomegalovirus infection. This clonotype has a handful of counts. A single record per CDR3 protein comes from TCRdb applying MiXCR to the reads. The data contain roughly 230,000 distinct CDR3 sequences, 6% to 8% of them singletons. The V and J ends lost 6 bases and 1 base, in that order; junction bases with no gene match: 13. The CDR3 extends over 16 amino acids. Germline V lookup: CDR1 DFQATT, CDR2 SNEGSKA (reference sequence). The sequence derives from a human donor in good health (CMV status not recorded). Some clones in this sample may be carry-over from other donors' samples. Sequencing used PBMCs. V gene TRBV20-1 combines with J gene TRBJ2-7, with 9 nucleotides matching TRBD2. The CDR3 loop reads CSAGGRSGGPSYEQYF. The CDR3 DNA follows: TGCAGTGCCGGAGGGAGGAGCGGGGGGCCGTCCTACGAGCAGTACTTC.